The clone carrying this T cell receptor (beta chain) occurred a few times. Its antigen is not known. This record belongs to a study of early T cells in non-severe SARS-CoV-2 infection. Across the whole study: Sequencing was performed on bulk RNA from unsorted whole blood, leaving chains unpaired. Study-wide results and limits: Sequences matched to VDJdb favored anti-spike CD8 responses, while private and CD4 specificities were missed.

Individual cDNA molecules received unique molecular identifiers during library preparation. TCRdb re-derived calls from the 5' RACE reads in MiXCR, one entry per CDR3 protein. Seen here are about 80,000 distinct CDR3 sequences, 5% observed once, and the top ten hold under 7.5%. Trimming took off 3 bases at V and 7 bases at J, with 12 bases between the two ends. Germline V gene sequence: CDR1 SGHRS, CDR2 YFSETQ. The CDR3 contains 13 residues. The chain uses TRBV5-1 and TRBJ2-3; D is possibly TRBD1 (6 bases). This receptor was obtained from an adult who was a healthcare worker with PCR-confirmed SARS-CoV-2 infection or an uninfected control (not recorded which). Sequenced material: whole blood, taken at baseline. In nucleotides, the CDR3 is TGCGCCAGCAGCTCTCCGGACAGAAATACGCAGTATTTT. As protein: CASSSPDRNTQYF.